The clone carrying this T cell receptor (beta chain) turned up a few times. Its antigen is as yet unknown. This record belongs to a study of blood T cells in healthy people across ages. General study results and limits: A conclusive naive versus antigen-experienced comparison was prevented by the unsorted PBMCs. Researchers judged that diversity estimates from one million T cells fell short of true values. The CMV status of each donor remained undetermined, and this could have confounded shifts in expanded clonotypes.

Germline values: CDR1 LNHDA, CDR2 SQIVND (reference sequence). Trimming took off 6 bases at V and 0 bases at J, with 15 bases between the two ends. This CDR3 has 15 amino acids. PCR was performed a second time for roughly 7 to 12 cycles using a sample-barcoded 5' primer and a J-beta primer mix. MiXCR, applied by TCRdb to the 5' RACE reads, yields one record per CDR3 protein. The repertoire has approximately 800,000 distinct CDR3 sequences, less than 70% of them found once; the top ten carry approximately 41%. Per sample, extraction of total RNA gave at least 5 micrograms in every case. The source of this sequence is an elderly man in good health. The V call is TRBV19, the J call TRBJ2-7; D ambiguous. Sample: blood. The CDR3: CASSRRAETSYEQYF. CDR3 in DNA: TGTGCCAGTAGCCGACGGGCGGAGACCTCCTACGAGCAGTACTTC.